The 27 T cell receptor beta chains below all came from one sample that was sequenced in a study of cytomegalovirus exposure and HLA in healthy donors. Profiling relied on immunoSEQ multiplex PCR, and the TCRdb table lists in-frame clones only, not all of them. The sample holds 190,000 or so clones; 84% are singletons and the top ten take approximately 3%. Sequenced sample: PBMCs. The receptor set was obtained from a woman aged 18-30 years in good health and CMV-seropositive.

The V and J genes are TRBV4-2 and TRBJ2-1, with D perhaps matching TRBD2 (6 bases). This CDR3 region has 15 residues. V was shortened by 0 bases and J by 4 bases, with 10 bases between the two germline ends. The germline V gene has CDR1 LGHNA and CDR2 YNFKEQ. CDR3 amino acids: CASSQEARGYNEQFF. The CDR3 DNA reads TGTGCCAGCAGCCAAGAAGCTCGGGGGTACAATGAGCAGTTCTTC.

V is TRBV2 and J is TRBJ1-1, with a tentative D call TRBD1 (5 bases). Germline V CDR1 and CDR2: SNHLY, FYNNEI. Trimming removed 4 bases from V and 1 base from J, with 16 bases in between. This CDR3 comprises 16 residues. The CDR3 region is CASSADSGVSNTEAFF. The CDR3 DNA reads as TGTGCCAGCAGTGCAGACAGTGGGGTGTCGAACACTGAAGCTTTCTTT.

This chain uses TRBV7-9 with TRBJ1-6, with a weak D call TRBD1 (5 bases). CDR3 length: 17 residues. The V and J ends lost 0 bases and 2 bases respectively, with 11 bases between them. The germline gives CDR1 SEHNR, CDR2 FQNEAQ (reference sequence). CDR3 amino acids: CASSLAATETYNSPLHF. The CDR3 coding sequence is TGTGCCAGCAGCTTAGCGGCGACAGAGACCTATAATTCACCCCTCCACTTT.

The V and J genes are TRBV4-2 and TRBJ2-7; TRBD2 agrees at 9 bases. CDR1 and CDR2 (germline): LGHNA, YNFKEQ. V shed 3 bases and J 6 bases; nucleotides not matched to a gene: 9. This CDR3 is 15 amino acids long. As DNA, the CDR3 is TGTGCCAGCAGCCACCCCGGAGAACTAGCGGGCGAGCAGTACTTC. Its translation is CASSHPGELAGEQYF.

The chain is built from TRBV2 and TRBJ2-7; 10 nucleotides line up with TRBD2. Trimming cost V 11 bases and J 2 bases; bases outside gene matches: 15. The CDR3 has 16 amino acids. Germline V gene sequence: CDR1 SNHLY, CDR2 FYNNEI. DNA for the CDR3: TGTGCCTCATACCGCGGGTCTAGCGGGGGCCCCTACGAGCAGTACTTC. Translation gives CASYRGSSGGPYEQYF.

The rearrangement links TRBV6-6 to TRBJ1-2; D is uncertain. CDR1 is MNHNY and CDR2 is SVGAGI in the germline V gene (reference sequence). V lost 7 bases to trimming and J lost 0 bases, with 9 bases between them. The CDR3 spans 13 residues. This chain's CDR3 is CASTTQTNYGYTF. The DNA of the CDR3 is TGTGCCAGCACGACACAGACTAACTATGGCTACACCTTC.

This rearrangement joins TRBV11-2 to TRBJ2-1; 8 nucleotides match TRBD2. Germline V gene sequence: CDR1 SGHAT, CDR2 FQNNGV. The junction had 8 bases not matched to a gene; V was cut back by 7 bases and J by 3 bases. The CDR3 runs to 15 residues. The CDR3 DNA sequence: TGTGCCAGCACCTCTCACGGGGGGGTCTACAATGAGCAGTTCTTC. This gives the protein CASTSHGGVYNEQFF.

The chain couples TRBV19 to TRBJ2-1; the match to TRBD2 covers 7 bases. V lost 2 bases, J lost 4 bases, and 5 bases stayed unmatched. From germline, CDR1 is LNHDA and CDR2 SQIVND (reference sequence). The CDR3 runs 15 residues. The CDR3 here is CASSISAGEYNEQFF. CDR3 nucleotides: TGTGCCAGTAGTATATCCGCGGGGGAGTACAATGAGCAGTTCTTC.

As DNA, the CDR3 is TGCGCCAGCAGCTTTCGAGGGACTAGCCTAGATACGCAGTATTTT. Amino acids: CASSFRGTSLDTQYF. The chain combines TRBV5-1 with TRBJ2-3; 9 positions agree with TRBD2. CDR1 is SGHRS, CDR2 YFSETQ, per germline. Trimming at V came to 2 bases and at J to 5 bases, leaving 6 bases not matched to a gene. The CDR3 is 15 residues long. Combining the CDR3 with reference TRBV5-1 and TRBJ2-3 gives the whole variable domain KAGVTQTPRYLIKTRGQQVTLSCSPISGHRSVSWYQQTPGQGLQFLFEYFSETQRNKGNFPGRFSGRQFSNSRSEMNVSTLELGDSALYLCASSFRGTSLDTQYFGPGTRLTVL.

The chain joins TRBV5-1 to TRBJ2-5, with no clear D. The germline V and J ends were trimmed by 4 bases and 2 bases, with 18 bases remaining between them. CDR3 size: 16 residues. CDR1 is SGHRS and CDR2 is YFSETQ in the germline V gene. CDR3 residues: CASSPLGAALQETQYF. Written as DNA, the CDR3 is TGCGCCAGCAGCCCCCTAGGCGCGGCCTTACAAGAGACCCAGTACTTC.

This clone was seen a single time. The rearrangement uses TRBV2 and TRBJ1-5; D is uncertain. V shed 7 bases and J shed 4 bases, with 11 bases lying between them. The CDR3 totals 13 residues. Germline-derived CDR1 and CDR2 are SNHLY and FYNNEI. The CDR3, as DNA: TGTGCCAGCATGGAGGATCTTAATCAGCCCCAGCATTTT. This sequence encodes CASMEDLNQPQHF.

This clone was recorded only once. J is TRBJ1-3 and V is TRBV23-1, with TRBD1 identical over 8 bases. TRBV23-1 belongs to the ORF category, with a function that is uncertain. The trim removed 0 bases at V and 3 bases at J, leaving 7 bases unmatched. CDR3 length: 17 amino acids. The CDR3 DNA reads TGCGCCAGCAGTCAATCGCCCCAGGGGGCGGGTGGAAACACCATATATTTT. Protein product: CASSQSPQGAGGNTIYF.

The chain recombines TRBV15 with TRBJ1-6; D is uncertain. Trimming removed 0 bases at V and 7 bases at J, with 10 bases between. There are 15 residues in the CDR3. Germline lookup yields CDR1 LNHNV and CDR2 YYDKDF (reference sequence). The CDR3 loop reads CATSRDRLRNSPLHF. In nucleotides, the CDR3 is TGTGCCACCAGCAGAGATCGACTGAGGAATTCACCCCTCCACTTT.

The V and J genes are TRBV6-5 and TRBJ2-2; D perhaps matches TRBD2 (7 bases). CDR1 MNHEY and CDR2 SVGAGI come from the germline V gene. This CDR3 has 16 residues. Trimming removed 4 bases at V and 6 bases at J, with 18 bases between. Here the CDR3 reads CASSFHGGPRAGELFF. The CDR3 DNA follows: TGTGCCAGCAGTTTCCACGGGGGGCCCAGAGCCGGGGAGCTGTTTTTT.

The rearrangement uses TRBV6-5 and TRBJ1-5; D might be TRBD1 (5 bases). This CDR3 region has 12 residues. The V gene lost 5 bases and the J gene lost 6 bases, with 8 bases spanning the gap. In germline, CDR1 is MNHEY, CDR2 SVGAGI. The CDR3 nucleotides are TGTGCCAGCAGTAGCGGGGGTCAGCCCCAGCATTTT. Its translation: CASSSGGQPQHF.

The genes are TRBV7-9 and TRBJ2-1; 8 bases align to TRBD2. V shed 5 bases, J shed 6 bases, and the junction held 6 bases outside the gene matches. The CDR3 has 14 amino acids. The germline gives CDR1 SEHNR, CDR2 FQNEAQ (reference sequence). The CDR3 DNA sequence: TGTGCCAGCAGCGCCGGGGGGGAAACCAATGAGCAGTTCTTC. This translates into CASSAGGETNEQFF.

The chain carries TRBV5-1 and TRBJ1-2; TRBD1 agrees at 11 bases. The junction had 11 bases not matched to a gene; V was cut back by 1 base and J by 6 bases. CDR1 is SGHRS and CDR2 is YFSETQ in the germline V gene. The CDR3 extends over 17 amino acids. This CDR3 is CASSLPIGQGAGDGYTF. Here the CDR3 DNA reads TGCGCCAGCAGCTTGCCCATAGGACAGGGGGCGGGAGATGGCTACACCTTC.

The rearrangement joins TRBV6-1 to TRBJ2-3; the match to TRBD1 covers 7 bases. Looked up from germline, CDR1 is MNHNS and CDR2 is SASEGT. Trimming removed 9 bases from V and 6 bases from J; junction bases left unmatched: 12. The CDR3 runs to 14 residues. This CDR3 is CASGLGGSLDTQYF. The CDR3 DNA reads as TGTGCCAGTGGGTTAGGGGGCTCATTGGATACGCAGTATTTT.

This chain uses TRBV18 with TRBJ1-6; 8 bases line up with TRBD1. V trimming: 1 base; J trimming: 10 bases; junction bases outside the gene matches: 3. This CDR3 comprises 14 residues. Germline CDR1 and CDR2: KGHSH and LQKENI. The DNA of the CDR3 is TGTGCCAGCTCACCACTGGACAGGGACTCACCCCTCCACTTT. It is translated as CASSPLDRDSPLHF.

The J gene is TRBJ1-1, the V gene TRBV6-1; 7 bases fit TRBD1. The germline gives CDR1 MNHNS, CDR2 SASEGT. V dropped 8 bases and J dropped 0; count of bases not matched to a gene: 9. CDR3 size: 15 residues. The CDR3 spells CASLRAGGLNTEAFF. The CDR3, as DNA: TGTGCCAGCCTTAGGGCAGGGGGTTTGAACACTGAAGCTTTCTTT.

The rearrangement joins TRBV6-6 to TRBJ2-2; 9 nucleotides line up with TRBD1. V shed 6 bases, J shed 5 bases, and the junction held 7 bases outside the gene matches. Looked up from germline, CDR1 is MNHNY and CDR2 is SVGAGI (reference sequence). The CDR3 sequence is 15 residues long. CDR3 sequence: CASSGQGRGTGELFF. As DNA, the CDR3 is TGTGCCAGCAGCGGACAGGGGCGAGGGACCGGGGAGCTGTTTTTT.

This rearrangement joins TRBV7-2 to TRBJ2-7; 8 nucleotides agree with TRBD1. CDR3 size: 14 residues. After removal of 4 bases from V and 6 bases from J, the junction contained 8 bases not matched to a gene. The V gene's germline CDR1 is SGHTA and CDR2 FQGNSA. The CDR3 reads CASSSGQGPLEQYF. The CDR3 DNA reads as TGTGCCAGCAGCTCCGGACAGGGCCCTCTCGAGCAGTACTTC.

This clone was found a few times. V and J are TRBV5-1 and TRBJ1-2; TRBD1 aligns across 9 bases. J lost 4 bases, V lost 4 bases, and 8 bases had no gene match. The CDR3 sequence is 15 residues long. Germline V gene lookup returns CDR1 SGHRS and CDR2 YFSETQ. The chain's CDR3 is CASSMGGQGSYGYTF. The DNA of the CDR3 is TGCGCCAGCAGCATGGGGGGACAGGGAAGCTATGGCTACACCTTC.

The chain links TRBV6-1 to TRBJ1-6, with D perhaps matching TRBD1 (6 bases). CDR1 is MNHNS, CDR2 SASEGT, per germline. Trimming cost V 3 bases and J 14 bases, with 20 bases left between them. The CDR3 runs 15 residues. This CDR3 reads CASSEGGARKKTLHF. Here the CDR3 DNA reads TGTGCCAGCAGTGAGGGGGGGGCACGGAAAAAGACCCTCCACTTT.

The chain is built from TRBV27 and TRBJ1-6; D ambiguous. Germline V gene data show CDR1 as MNHEY and CDR2 as SMNVEV (reference sequence). The CDR3 is 15 amino acids. Trimming left V 6 bases short and J 3 bases short, with 12 bases between. This CDR3 is CASRSRGSYNSPLHF. CDR3 nucleotide sequence: TGTGCCAGCAGATCCCGTGGTAGCTATAATTCACCCCTCCACTTT.

The chain has TRBV7-3 and TRBJ1-1; maybe TRBD1 (5 bases). The germline CDR1 and CDR2 sequences are SGHTA and FQGTGA. The CDR3 contains 14 residues. V lost 3 bases, J lost 5 bases, and 13 bases lay in between. CDR3 in amino acids: CASSLGVAGTEAFF. CDR3 nucleotides: TGTGCCAGCAGCTTGGGGGTAGCGGGAACTGAAGCTTTCTTT.

V is TRBV2 and J is TRBJ1-2; D remains unclear. This CDR3 is 14 amino acids long. Germline CDR1 reads SNHLY; CDR2 reads FYNNEI. Trimming left V 0 bases short and J 5 bases short, with 10 bases between. The CDR3 nucleotides are TGTGCCAGCAGTGAAGCGCGGGGAAAATATGGCTACACCTTC. This gives the protein CASSEARGKYGYTF.